This note documents a single T cell receptor (beta chain) sequence. The data were obtained in a study of blood T cell repertoires in COVID-19. Study-level information: The analysed material was cDNA or gDNA that came from T cells, B-cell-depleted T cells, or PBMCs.

The CDR3 is 15 residues long. The V end lost 3 bases, the J end lost 6 bases, and 18 bases lay between the germline ends. Germline V gene data show CDR1 as SGHKS and CDR2 as YYEKEE (reference sequence). Assay used: immunoSEQ multiplex PCR; TCRdb lists only in-frame clones, some missing. This sample has approximately 400,000 clones, with roughly 90% found just once. The sequenced material came from peripheral blood. The TCR comes from a man in his forties with acute or convalescent COVID-19. The chain combines TRBV5-5 with TRBJ1-1; weak D call: TRBD1 (6 bases). In DNA, the CDR3 is TGTGCCAGCAGCTCCAGAGGCAGGGGAGCAGCTGAAGCTTTCTTT. Protein product: CASSSRGRGAAEAFF.